This entry describes one TCR beta chain. This entry comes from a study of T cells in Graves' hyperthyroidism and ophthalmopathy. Overall study context: Blood from the periphery was taken at initial diagnosis, before any treatment.

Germline V gene lookup returns CDR1 SGHAT and CDR2 FQDESV (reference sequence). The length of the CDR3 is 14 residues. The V end lost 5 bases, the J end lost 5 bases, and 10 bases lay between the germline ends. From RNA transcripts, TCR beta CDR3 regions were amplified. A set of HTBI primers served as the primers for a first-round RT-PCR of the TCR CDR3. TCRdb independently ran MiXCR on the multiplex PCR reads; one entry per CDR3 protein. In the table there are roughly 700,000 distinct CDR3 sequences, under 45% of which are singletons. This receptor was identified in a woman in her 40s with Graves' hyperthyroidism. The specimen sequenced was blood. The chain has TRBV11-1 and TRBJ1-6, with D hard to call. The CDR3 protein is CASSPRGDNSPLHF. DNA for the CDR3: TGTGCCAGCAGCCCTCGTGGGGATAATTCACCCCTCCACTTT. Filled out from reference TRBV11-1 and TRBJ1-6, the complete variable domain reads EAEVAQSPRYKITEKSQAVAFWCDPISGHATLYWYRQILGQGPELLVQFQDESVVDDSQLPKDRFSAERLKGVDSTLKIQPAELGDSAMYLCASSPRGDNSPLHFGNGTRLTVT.